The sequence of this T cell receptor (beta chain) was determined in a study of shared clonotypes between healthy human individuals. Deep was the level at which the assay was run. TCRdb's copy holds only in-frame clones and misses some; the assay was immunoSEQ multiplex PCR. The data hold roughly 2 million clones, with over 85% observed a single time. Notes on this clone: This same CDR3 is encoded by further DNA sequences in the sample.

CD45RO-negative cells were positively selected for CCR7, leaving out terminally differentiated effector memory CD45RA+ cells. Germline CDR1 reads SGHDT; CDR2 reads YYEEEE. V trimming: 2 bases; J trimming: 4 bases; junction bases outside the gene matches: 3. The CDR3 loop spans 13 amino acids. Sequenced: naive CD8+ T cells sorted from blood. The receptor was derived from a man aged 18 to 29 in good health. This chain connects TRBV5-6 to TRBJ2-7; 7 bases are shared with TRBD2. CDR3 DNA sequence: TGTGCCAGCAGCTTCCTTAGCGGGTACGAGCAGTACTTC. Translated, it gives CASSFLSGYEQYF.